The 3 T cell receptor beta chains listed next were all sequenced from one sample in a study of cytomegalovirus exposure and HLA in healthy donors. PCR amplification relied on 60 Vbeta primers (plus 13 Jbeta primers). Using immunoSEQ multiplex PCR, the repertoire was profiled, and TCRdb retains in-frame clones only, with some absent. Of tens of thousands of clones in the sample, about a tenth were seen once. The sequenced sample consisted of PBMCs. The receptors originated from a man aged 55 to 70 in good health and CMV-seropositive.

This clone was detected only a few times. The chain links TRBV21-1 to TRBJ1-5. TRBV21-1 corresponds to a pseudogene. This CDR3 has 14 residues. Here the CDR3 DNA reads TGTGCCAGCATCATCGGGGATAGCAATCAGCCCCAGCATTTT. Protein product: CASIIGDSNQPQHF.

This chain connects TRBV6-6 to TRBJ2-1, with TRBD1 matching over 9 bases. CDR3 length: 15 residues. Germline CDR1 and CDR2: MNHNY and SVGAGI (reference sequence). With V trimmed by 5 bases and J by 0 bases, 2 bases remained unmatched. The CDR3 nucleotides are TGTGCCAGCAGTGACAGGGGGAGCTCCTACAATGAGCAGTTCTTC. Translated, it gives CASSDRGSSYNEQFF.

This clone was counted only a few times. CDR3 sequence reads: CASSRGQGTDTQYF. The CDR3, as DNA: TGTGCCAGCAGCCGGGGACAGGGCACAGATACGCAGTATTTT. The rearrangement uses TRBV5-4 and TRBJ2-3; 8 bases fit TRBD1. CDR3 size: 14 residues. Germline assignment: CDR1 SGHNT and CDR2 YYREEE (reference sequence). V was pared by 4 bases and J by 1 base, with 2 bases of the junction left unmatched.